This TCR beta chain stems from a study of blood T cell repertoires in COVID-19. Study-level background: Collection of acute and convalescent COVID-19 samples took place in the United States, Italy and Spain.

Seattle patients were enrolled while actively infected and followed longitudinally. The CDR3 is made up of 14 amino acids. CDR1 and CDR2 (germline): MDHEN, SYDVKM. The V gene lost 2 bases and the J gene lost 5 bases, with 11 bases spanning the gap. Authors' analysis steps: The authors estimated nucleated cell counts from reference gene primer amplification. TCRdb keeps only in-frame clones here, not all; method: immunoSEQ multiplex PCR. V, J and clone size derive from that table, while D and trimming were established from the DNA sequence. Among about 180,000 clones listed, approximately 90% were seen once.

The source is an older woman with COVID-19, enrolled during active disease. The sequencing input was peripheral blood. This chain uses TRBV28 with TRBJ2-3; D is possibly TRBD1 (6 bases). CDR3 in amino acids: CASSLVQGRDTQYF. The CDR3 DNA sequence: TGTGCCAGCAGTTTAGTTCAGGGGAGAGATACGCAGTATTTT.